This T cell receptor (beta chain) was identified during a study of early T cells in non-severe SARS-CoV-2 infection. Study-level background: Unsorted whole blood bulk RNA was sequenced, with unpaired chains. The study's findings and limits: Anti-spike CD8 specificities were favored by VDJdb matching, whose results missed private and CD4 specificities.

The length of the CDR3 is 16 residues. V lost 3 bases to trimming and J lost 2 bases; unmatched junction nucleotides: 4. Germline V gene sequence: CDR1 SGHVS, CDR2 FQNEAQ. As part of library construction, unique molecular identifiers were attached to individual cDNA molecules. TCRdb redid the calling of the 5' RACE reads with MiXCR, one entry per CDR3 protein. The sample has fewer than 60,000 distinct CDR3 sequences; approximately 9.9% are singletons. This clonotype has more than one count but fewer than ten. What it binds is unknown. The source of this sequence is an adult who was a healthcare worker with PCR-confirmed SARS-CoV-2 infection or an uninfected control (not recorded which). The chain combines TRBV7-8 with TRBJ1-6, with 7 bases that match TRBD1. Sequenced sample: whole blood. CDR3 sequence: CASSFETGTYNSPLHF. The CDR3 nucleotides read TGTGCCAGCAGCTTCGAGACAGGGACCTATAATTCACCCCTCCACTTT.